The next 21 T cell receptor beta chains were all read from a single sample in a study of T cell repertoires in cytomegalovirus infection. TCRdb reanalysed the reads using MiXCR and keeps one entry per CDR3 protein. Of roughly 640,000 distinct CDR3 sequences in the sample, 24% were seen once. Sequencing was done on a sample of CD8+ T cells from PBMCs. These receptors were collected from a human donor in good health (CMV status not recorded). Some clones in this sample may be carry-over from other donors' samples.

This clonotype was observed a handful of times. The chain is built from TRBV20-1 and TRBJ2-7, with 14 bases that match TRBD2. With 4 bases clipped from V and 5 bases from J, the junction kept 13 bases outside the gene matches. Germline CDR1 DFQATT, CDR2 SNEGSKA (reference sequence). The CDR3 extends over 17 amino acids. In DNA form, the CDR3 reads TGCAGTGCTAAGGGACTAGCGGGGGCCGATGTGGGTCACGAGCAGTACGTC. Its translation is CSAKGLAGADVGHEQYV.

The genes are TRBV28 and TRBJ2-1; D is unclear. The CDR3 sequence is 17 residues long. CDR1 and CDR2 (germline): MDHEN, SYDVKM. Trimming stripped 1 base from V and 6 bases from J, with 19 bases between. As DNA, the CDR3 is TGTGCCAGCAGTTTATCCCCTGAGATTGGATACGTCAATGAGCAGTTCTTC. This encodes CASSLSPEIGYVNEQFF.

Notes on this clonotype: Germline is not matched at one junction end, which may reflect a read error. V and J are TRBV7-4 and TRBJ2-7, with D perhaps matching TRBD1 or TRBD2 (5 bases each). Germline lookup yields CDR1 SGHVT and CDR2 SQSDAQ. This CDR3 has 17 amino acids. The CDR3 loop is CANSSHLGTGNSYEQYF. CDR3 nucleotides: TGTGCCAACAGCTCGCACCTGGGGACCGGGAACTCCTACGAGCAGTACTTC.

In its sample, this clonotype was seen a few times. The V and J genes are TRBV19 and TRBJ1-1; 7 bases line up with TRBD1. J gave up 7 bases and V 5 bases, and 1 base lay outside the gene matches. Germline CDR1 is LNHDA and CDR2 is SQIVND (reference sequence). The CDR3 contains 11 residues. CDR3: CASSGTVEAFF. CDR3 nucleotide sequence: TGTGCCAGTAGTGGGACAGTTGAAGCTTTCTTT.

The chain joins TRBV29-1 to TRBJ2-1, with 9 positions matching TRBD1. Germline assignment: CDR1 SQVTM and CDR2 ANQGSEA. The V and J ends lost 4 bases and 4 bases, in that order; junction bases with no gene match: 8. This CDR3 is 15 amino acids long. CDR3 sequence reads: CSVGDPGQGYNEQFF. DNA of the CDR3: TGCAGCGTTGGGGATCCGGGACAGGGTTACAATGAGCAGTTCTTC.

This chain joins TRBV2 and TRBJ2-3; unclear D gene. The germline gives CDR1 SNHLY, CDR2 FYNNEI. Trimming removed 6 bases at V and 2 bases at J, with 9 bases between. This CDR3 has 13 amino acids. CDR3 amino acids: CASRRRLTDTQYF. The CDR3 DNA follows: TGTGCCAGCAGGAGACGACTCACAGATACGCAGTATTTT.

Only a few counts were recorded for this clonotype. V usage is TRBV7-9 and J usage is TRBJ1-2; TRBD1 aligns across 10 bases. Germline-derived CDR1 and CDR2 are SEHNR and FQNEAQ (reference sequence). This CDR3 has 15 residues. The junction had 10 bases not matched to a gene; V was cut back by 4 bases and J by 8 bases. The CDR3 DNA reads as TGTGCCAGCAGCTCCTACCGGGACAGGGGCGTCGGCTACACCTTC. Its translation: CASSSYRDRGVGYTF. Drawing the rest from reference TRBV7-9 and TRBJ1-2, the complete variable domain is DTGVSQNPRHKITKRGQNVTFRCDPISEHNRLYWYRQTLGQGPEFLTYFQNEAQLEKSRLLSDRFSAERPKGSFSTLEIQRTEQGDSAMYLCASSSYRDRGVGYTFGSGTRLTVV.

The sample holds many counts of this clonotype. This sequence joins TRBV6-6 and TRBJ2-7, with no clear D. The germline gives CDR1 MNHNY, CDR2 SVGAGI (reference sequence). This CDR3 is built from 11 residues. Trimming took 2 bases from V and 5 from J, leaving 4 bases between them. CDR3 bases: TGTGCCAGCAGTTACGGTGACGAGCAGTACTTC. Protein product: CASSYGDEQYF.

Turning to this clonotype: Likely a read error: the CDR3 ends without its conserved phenylalanine or tryptophan. This chain connects TRBV19 to TRBJ2-1, with no clear D. This CDR3 is built from 12 residues. The V and J ends lost 2 bases and 8 bases respectively, with 7 bases between them. Germline CDR1 and CDR2: LNHDA and SQIVND (reference sequence). The CDR3 spells CASSISGDEQFS. Here the CDR3 DNA reads TGTGCCAGTAGTATATCCGGTGATGAGCAGTTCTCC.

This clonotype was counted ten times or more. The DNA of the CDR3 is TGTGCCAGCAGTTCCTACACCTTAACTAATGAAAAACTGTTTTTT. Translating it yields CASSSYTLTNEKLFF. The chain uses TRBV27 and TRBJ1-4; D ambiguous. CDR3 length: 15 amino acids. Trimming took 4 bases from V and 1 from J, leaving 10 bases between them. Looked up from germline, CDR1 is MNHEY and CDR2 is SMNVEV (reference sequence).

The J gene is TRBJ2-7, the V gene TRBV7-6, with D perhaps matching TRBD2 (6 bases). The germline V and J ends were trimmed by 2 bases and 7 bases, with 15 bases remaining between them. CDR1 and CDR2 (germline): SGHVS, FNYEAQ. This CDR3 is built from 14 residues. CDR3 sequence: CASSLTLASPEQYF. In DNA form, the CDR3 reads TGTGCCAGCAGCTTAACACTAGCTTCCCCGGAGCAGTACTTC.

Only a few counts were recorded for this clonotype. The chain employs TRBV6-6 and TRBJ1-1, with D possibly TRBD1 on 5 matching bases. Looked up from germline, CDR1 is MNHNY and CDR2 is SVGAGI (reference sequence). V shed 6 bases and J shed 3 bases, with 11 bases lying between them. The CDR3 runs to 13 residues. Here the CDR3 reads CASRSRVHTEAFF. The CDR3 bases are TGTGCCAGCAGGTCCAGGGTCCACACTGAAGCTTTCTTT.

The chain employs TRBV7-2 and TRBJ2-7; D is ambiguous. The length of the CDR3 is 13 residues. Trimming took off 1 base at V and 3 bases at J, with 7 bases between the two ends. Germline V gene lookup returns CDR1 SGHTA and CDR2 FQGNSA. The CDR3 is CASSLGTVYEQYV. CDR3 nucleotide sequence: TGTGCCAGCAGCTTAGGCACGGTCTACGAGCAGTACGTC.

The sample holds many counts of this clonotype. The chain combines TRBV7-9 with TRBJ1-1; no reliable D call. The germline V gene has CDR1 SEHNR and CDR2 FQNEAQ (reference sequence). Trimming pared 5 bases from V and 0 bases from J, leaving 7 bases between. The CDR3 runs to 13 residues. CDR3 sequence reads: CASSRGLNTEAFF. CDR3 in DNA: TGTGCCAGCAGCCGGGGATTGAACACTGAAGCTTTCTTT.

This clonotype showed up many times. V is TRBV7-9 and J is TRBJ1-6; D is undetermined. From germline, CDR1 is SEHNR and CDR2 FQNEAQ (reference sequence). Trimming shortened V by 1 base and J by 0 bases, and 7 bases separated the two germline ends. The CDR3 extends over 16 amino acids. The CDR3, as DNA: TGTGCCAGCAGCTTAGGACGGGACTCCTATAATTCACCCCTCCACTTT. Translating gives CASSLGRDSYNSPLHF.

CDR3 protein: CASSYDRASYEQYV. The CDR3 DNA reads TGTGCCAGCAGTTACGACAGGGCCTCCTACGAGCAGTACGTC. The chain couples TRBV6-2 or TRBV6-3 to TRBJ2-7, with TRBD1 identical over 7 bases. J lost 0 bases, V lost 2 bases, and 1 base had no gene match. The germline CDR1 and CDR2 sequences are MNHEY and SVGEGT. CDR3 length equals 14 residues.

A note on this clonotype: The junction and the germline gene differ at one end; a read error may be behind it. J is TRBJ1-5 and V is TRBV7-6; D is undetermined. The V gene's germline CDR1 is SGHVS and CDR2 FNYEAQ. The CDR3 extends over 13 amino acids. The DNA of the CDR3 is TGTGCTAGCAGCTCACGGTTCTATCAGCCCCAGCATTTT. Its protein product is CASSSRFYQPQHF.

This sequence joins TRBV6-5 and TRBJ1-2; TRBD1 aligns across 8 bases. V shed 0 bases and J 10 bases; nucleotides not matched to a gene: 10. Germline loops: CDR1 MNHEY, CDR2 SVGAGI. The CDR3 extends over 15 amino acids. The DNA for the CDR3 is TGTGCCAGCAGTTACTCGAAGGACAGGGTGAGAGACTACACCTTC. It yields the protein CASSYSKDRVRDYTF.

The CDR3 sequence is CASSLGQSNEQYV. The CDR3 DNA sequence: TGTGCCAGCAGCTTAGGACAGAGCAACGAGCAGTACGTC. The chain has TRBV5-6 and TRBJ2-7; perhaps TRBD1 as D (6 bases). Germline CDR1 is SGHDT and CDR2 is YYEEEE. V was pared by 2 bases and J by 5 bases, with 11 bases between. The length of the CDR3 is 13 residues.

This clonotype was found many times. The chain has TRBV4-1 and TRBJ1-5; the D is unclear. V was pared by 3 bases and J by 4 bases, with 7 bases between. The CDR3 spans 13 residues. CDR1 and CDR2 (germline): MGHRA, YSYEKL. The CDR3 DNA reads TGCGCCAGCAGCCATCCCGGGAATCAGCCCCAGCATTTT. Protein product: CASSHPGNQPQHF.

The sample holds many counts of this clonotype. The rearrangement links TRBV7-2 to TRBJ2-2; tentative D call: TRBD1 (5 bases). Germline values: CDR1 SGHTA, CDR2 FQGNSA. The CDR3 is made up of 14 amino acids. Trimming took 1 base from V and 5 from J, leaving 8 bases between them. In nucleotides, the CDR3 is TGTGCCAGCAGCTTAGAGGGGTCGACCGGGGAGCTGTTTTTT. Amino acid sequence: CASSLEGSTGELFF.